The 16 T cell receptor beta chains below were found in one sample sequenced in a study of preoperative IRX-2 immunotherapy in early breast cancer. Treatment indicated: preoperative locoregional IRX-2 cytokine immunotherapy. Assay used: immunoSEQ multiplex PCR; TCRdb lists only in-frame clones, some missing. The sample holds thousands of clones; 65% to 85% are singletons and the top ten take 16%. This specimen was tumor tissue, taken after IRX-2 immunotherapy. All receptors derive from a human donor with breast cancer.

Concerning this clone itself: Other DNA variants within this sample encode the same CDR3. The chain uses TRBV6-8 and TRBJ1-6; D possibly corresponds to TRBD1 (6 bases). V lost 0 bases and J 10 bases, leaving 10 bases between the germline ends. In germline, CDR1 is MNHGY, CDR2 SAAAGT. The CDR3 is made up of 14 amino acids. The CDR3 sequence: CASSYSGGGSPLHF. CDR3 DNA: TGTGCCAGCAGTTACTCGGGTGGGGGCTCACCCCTCCACTTT.

V usage is TRBV11-3 and J usage is TRBJ1-5; possible D gene TRBD1, 5 bases. Deletions cut 5 bases from V and 4 bases from J, with 15 bases between. This CDR3 has 15 residues. Germline-derived CDR1 and CDR2 are SGHNT and YENEEA. CDR3 amino acids: CASSHSWGVNQPQHF. CDR3 nucleotide sequence: TGTGCCAGCAGCCATTCCTGGGGGGTAAATCAGCCCCAGCATTTT.

The chain has TRBV11-3 and TRBJ1-1, with 12 bases identical to TRBD1. The CDR3 runs to 19 residues. V shed 3 bases and J 1 base; nucleotides not matched to a gene: 12. Germline lookup yields CDR1 SGHNT and CDR2 YENEEA. CDR3 DNA: TGTGCCAGCAGCTTTACTGGGACAGGGGGCGCCCGGAAGAACACTGAAGCTTTCTTT. Residues: CASSFTGTGGARKNTEAFF.

The V call is TRBV28, the J call TRBJ1-6, with D maybe TRBD1 (6 bases). The CDR3 covers 14 residues. The V gene lost 5 bases and the J gene lost 6 bases, with 11 bases spanning the gap. Germline CDR1 reads MDHEN; CDR2 reads SYDVKM. CDR3 sequence: CASSPGQLNSPLHF. DNA of the CDR3: TGTGCCAGCAGTCCCGGACAGCTTAATTCACCCCTCCACTTT.

The genes are TRBV28 and TRBJ1-2, with D tentatively TRBD1 (6 bases). The CDR3 spans 15 residues. V lost 4 bases and J lost 4, with 16 bases in between. Looked up from germline, CDR1 is MDHEN and CDR2 is SYDVKM. The DNA for the CDR3 is TGTGCCAGCAGTTCCCCCCACAGGGTTTCCTATGGCTACACCTTC. This codes for CASSSPHRVSYGYTF.

The chain employs TRBV5-8 and TRBJ1-1; TRBD1 might be the D (6 bases). Germline V gene lookup returns CDR1 SGHTS and CDR2 YDEGEE. V was cut by 0 bases and J by 1 base, with 10 bases left in between. This CDR3 is built from 15 residues. DNA for the CDR3: TGTGCCAGCAGCTTGGGGGGGCGGGAGAACACTGAAGCTTTCTTT. It yields the protein CASSLGGRENTEAFF.

V is TRBV23-1 and J is TRBJ1-1; the D gene is possibly TRBD1 (6 bases). TRBV23-1 is flagged as an ORF with uncertain function. V was cut by 5 bases and J by 8 bases, with 15 bases left in between. The CDR3 consists of 13 residues. This CDR3 reads CASSSMRGTEAFF. CDR3 DNA sequence: TGCGCCAGCAGTTCGATGAGGGGGACGGAAGCTTTCTTT.

The V gene is TRBV19, the J gene TRBJ1-1; 8 nucleotides match TRBD1. The V segment lost 6 bases and the J segment 11 bases; nucleotides outside the gene matches: 14. Germline CDR1 is LNHDA and CDR2 is SQIVND (reference sequence). The CDR3 is made up of 14 amino acids. The CDR3 DNA reads as TGTGCCAGTAGGGAGCAGGGGGCGACCGTGGAGGCTTTCTTT. It codes for CASREQGATVEAFF.

This clone was seen a single time. The chain employs TRBV11-3 and TRBJ1-6; D is unresolved. The V gene's germline CDR1 is SGHNT and CDR2 YENEEA. The length of the CDR3 is 15 residues. The V end lost 0 bases, the J end lost 0 bases, and 3 bases lay between the germline ends. In nucleotides, the CDR3 is TGTGCCAGCAGCTTAGACAGCTCCTATAATTCACCCCTCCACTTT. Residues: CASSLDSSYNSPLHF.

This chain links TRBV10-2 with TRBJ1-5; no clear D gene. The V gene lost 5 bases and the J gene lost 5 bases, with 10 bases spanning the gap. The CDR3 has 13 residues. Germline V CDR1 and CDR2: WSHSY, SAAADI. CDR3 nucleotide sequence: TGCGCCAGCAGTAGGGAGCTATATCAGCCCCAGCATTTT. Amino acid sequence: CASSRELYQPQHF.

The chain joins TRBV14 to TRBJ1-2; 7 positions match TRBD1. The germline CDR1 and CDR2 sequences are SGHDN and FVKESK. CDR3 size: 16 residues. The junction had 8 bases not matched to a gene; V was cut back by 0 bases and J by 4 bases. The CDR3 coding sequence is TGTGCCAGCAGCCAAGATACCGGGGACAGTGGCTATGGCTACACCTTC. Its protein product is CASSQDTGDSGYGYTF.

The chain joins TRBV15 to TRBJ2-5; 10 bases line up with TRBD2. CDR1 and CDR2 from the germline V gene are LNHNV and YYDKDF (reference sequence). The CDR3 is made up of 17 amino acids. J gave up 2 bases and V 5 bases, and 11 bases lay outside the gene matches. CDR3 in DNA: TGTGCCACCAGCGGAATTAGCGGGGGGCTGTCACAAGAGACCCAGTACTTC. It codes for CATSGISGGLSQETQYF.

The rearrangement uses TRBV18 and TRBJ2-5, with a possible D match to TRBD1 (6 bases). This CDR3 is built from 14 residues. V lost 2 bases and J lost 4, with 11 bases in between. The germline gives CDR1 KGHSH, CDR2 LQKENI. CDR3 protein: CASSPSQGGETQYF. CDR3 nucleotides: TGTGCCAGCTCACCAAGCCAAGGGGGAGAGACCCAGTACTTC. Together with reference TRBV18 and TRBJ2-5, the CDR3 gives the full variable domain: NAGVMQNPRHLVRRRGQEARLRCSPMKGHSHVYWYRQLPEEGLKFMVYLQKENIIDESGMPKERFSAEFPKEGPSILRIQQVVRGDSAAYFCASSPSQGGETQYFGPGTRLLVL.

V usage is TRBV5-1 and J usage is TRBJ1-2; the match to TRBD1 covers 9 bases. Losses at the gene ends were 0 bases for V and 6 bases for J; bases not matched to a gene: 6. Germline V CDR1 and CDR2: SGHRS, YFSETQ. CDR3 size: 15 residues. The CDR3 DNA is TGCGCCAGCAGCTTGGGGGGACAGGGTATAGATGGCTACACCTTC. This translates into CASSLGGQGIDGYTF.

This clone has a single count. DNA for the CDR3: TGTGCCAGCAGTTTGCAGGGGGGTGAAGCTTTCTTT. This translates into CASSLQGGEAFF. The rearrangement joins TRBV6-9 to TRBJ1-1; 7 bases agree with TRBD1. CDR3 length: 12 residues. The trim removed 4 bases at V and 7 bases at J, leaving 3 bases unmatched. Germline loops: CDR1 MNHGY, CDR2 SVAAGI.

Here the CDR3 reads CASSRLTQAYGYTF. DNA of the CDR3: TGCGCCAGCAGCCGACTCACACAGGCCTATGGCTACACCTTC. The rearrangement uses TRBV1 and TRBJ1-2; TRBD1 reflects the table's D call only, with no check against the DNA. TRBV1 is marked as a pseudogene. The CDR3 loop spans 14 amino acids.